This TCR beta chain emerged from a study of CD8 T cells in ankylosing spondylitis. The CDR3 length is 13 residues. V was cut by 3 bases and J by 7 bases, with 12 bases left in between. The germline CDR1 and CDR2 sequences are KGHDR and SFDVKD. One entry per CDR3 protein results from TCRdb running MiXCR on the 5' RACE reads. The profile shows about 220,000 distinct CDR3 sequences, roughly 10% of them singletons. This clonotype was obtained from a male donor with ankylosing spondylitis or in good health (not recorded which). The J gene is TRBJ2-7, the V gene TRBV24-1; D possibly corresponds to TRBD2 (5 bases). Sequenced sample: blood, either unsorted or a sorted T cell fraction (not recorded which). CDR3 DNA: TGTGCCACCAGTGATGGCGGAACGGGGGAGCAGTACTTC. It translates to CATSDGGTGEQYF.